One and the same sample provided the 27 T cell receptor beta chains below, sequenced in a study of T-cell memory formation after mild COVID-19. TCRdb fed the 5' RACE reads into MiXCR, producing one record per CDR3 protein. The data hold about 160,000 distinct CDR3 sequences, with roughly 30% observed a single time. The sequencing input was PBMCs or a T cell subset sorted from them (not recorded which). These TCRs come from an adult woman who had mild COVID-19 (a few samples of this study predate the infection). Cell type and time point are not known.

The V and J genes are TRBV12-3 or TRBV12-4 and TRBJ2-3; 7 bases align to TRBD1. This CDR3 spans 12 amino acids. The junction had 1 base not matched to a gene; V was cut back by 6 bases and J by 4 bases. The CDR3 DNA sequence: TGTGCCAGCAGAGGGGGCGCAGATACGCAGTATTTT. This gives the protein CASRGGADTQYF.

This sequence joins TRBV27 and TRBJ1-5; 8 bases fit TRBD1. Looked up from germline, CDR1 is MNHEY and CDR2 is SMNVEV (reference sequence). The V segment lost 9 bases and the J segment 2 bases; nucleotides outside the gene matches: 6. The CDR3 spans 14 residues. The DNA for the CDR3 is TGTGCCAGTTCCCAGGGGGCGGGCAATCAGCCCCAGCATTTT. Its translation: CASSQGAGNQPQHF.

Here the CDR3 reads CASSLGLENEQFF. The CDR3 region has the DNA TGCGCCAGCAGCCTAGGACTGGAGAATGAGCAGTTCTTC. The rearrangement links TRBV4-1 to TRBJ2-1; a possible D gene is TRBD2 (5 bases). Between the trimmed V and J ends, which lost 4 bases and 7 bases, there was a span of 11 bases. The CDR3 totals 13 residues. Germline CDR1 MGHRA, CDR2 YSYEKL.

The rearrangement joins TRBV2 to TRBJ2-6; D is undetermined. The V gene lost 6 bases and the J gene lost 0 bases, with 9 bases spanning the gap. CDR3 length: 15 residues. Germline V gene data show CDR1 as SNHLY and CDR2 as FYNNEI. The CDR3 DNA reads TGTGCCAGCAGAGGAGAGTCCTCTGGGGCCAACGTCCTGACTTTC. Residues: CASRGESSGANVLTF.

This clonotype was counted between two and nine times. The genes are TRBV12-3 or TRBV12-4 and TRBJ1-1; possibly TRBD1 for D (6 bases). The ends were cut back, 7 bases at V and 11 bases at J, with 14 bases in the middle. This CDR3 spans 11 amino acids. CDR3 region: CASTADRRAFF. The CDR3 nucleotides read TGTGCCAGCACCGCCGACAGGCGGGCTTTCTTT.

The chain is built from TRBV6-6 and TRBJ2-7, with TRBD1 identical over 10 bases. Germline CDR1 reads MNHNY; CDR2 reads SVGAGI (reference sequence). V gave up 6 bases and J gave up 2 bases; unmatched junction bases: 7. The CDR3 loop spans 15 amino acids. The CDR3 loop is CASRTTGGDAYEQYF. CDR3 sequence (DNA): TGTGCCAGCAGAACGACAGGGGGCGATGCCTACGAGCAGTACTTC.

For this clonotype: Sequence at one end of the junction differs from germline and may be a read error. The chain recombines TRBV11-2 with TRBJ2-5; 7 nucleotides line up with TRBD1. The V gene's germline CDR1 is SGHAT and CDR2 FQNNGV. The CDR3 length is 14 residues. Written as DNA, the CDR3 is TGTGCCTGCAGCCTAGGGACAGCCCAAGAGACCCAGTACTTC. As protein: CACSLGTAQETQYF.

This chain joins TRBV20-1 and TRBJ2-3; 13 bases line up with TRBD2. The CDR3 runs to 17 residues. Germline V lookup: CDR1 DFQATT, CDR2 SNEGSKA (reference sequence). With V trimmed by 0 bases and J by 1 base, 4 bases remained unmatched. CDR3 sequence (DNA): TGCAGTGCTAGAGATTTTGGACTAGCGGGAGGCACAGATACGCAGTATTTT. This sequence encodes CSARDFGLAGGTDTQYF.

This chain connects TRBV27 to TRBJ2-1; 7 bases map to TRBD2. Germline assignment: CDR1 MNHEY and CDR2 SMNVEV (reference sequence). J was trimmed by 6 bases and V by 5 bases; bases with no gene match: 22. The CDR3 is 19 residues long. CDR3 sequence: CASSNTITLGEGNFNEQFF. The CDR3 nucleotides read TGTGCCAGCAGTAACACCATTACTTTGGGGGAGGGAAACTTCAATGAGCAGTTCTTC.

The chain employs TRBV5-1 and TRBJ1-1; D gene uncertain. Trimming shortened V by 0 bases and J by 14 bases, and 17 bases separated the two germline ends. This CDR3 is built from 13 residues. The germline V gene has CDR1 SGHRS and CDR2 YFSETQ. CDR3 coding DNA: TGCGCCAGCAGCTTGGGGAGGGAGGCTGTGATATTCTTT. This gives the protein CASSLGREAVIFF.

The gene calls are TRBV12-3 or TRBV12-4 and TRBJ2-5; 7 positions agree with TRBD1. The CDR3 runs to 15 residues. With V trimmed by 5 bases and J by 2 bases, 8 bases remained unmatched. In DNA, the CDR3 is TGTGCCAGCAGTCCTCTGAGGGACAGACAAGAGACCCAGTACTTC. Protein product: CASSPLRDRQETQYF.

This clonotype occurred many times. The chain is built from TRBV15 and TRBJ2-1; D call uncertain. The CDR3 length is 15 residues. Germline CDR1 reads LNHNV; CDR2 reads YYDKDF (reference sequence). The V end lost 1 base, the J end lost 7 bases, and 14 bases lay between the germline ends. In DNA form, the CDR3 reads TGTGCCACCAGCAGAGTGTTAGGTAGAGGTAATGAGCAGTTCTTC. This encodes CATSRVLGRGNEQFF. Combining the CDR3 with reference TRBV15 and TRBJ2-1 gives the whole variable domain DAMVIQNPRYQVTQFGKPVTLSCSQTLNHNVMYWYQQKSSQAPKLLFHYYDKDFNNEADTPDNFQSRRPNTSFCFLDIRSPGLGDTAMYLCATSRVLGRGNEQFFGPGTRLTVL.

This CDR3 is CSVQAGSKTEAFF. CDR3 nucleotides: TGCAGCGTTCAGGCAGGGTCTAAAACTGAAGCTTTCTTT. The chain recombines TRBV29-1 with TRBJ1-1, with a tentative D call TRBD1 (5 bases). The ends were cut back, 5 bases at V and 5 bases at J, with 15 bases in the middle. The CDR3 is made up of 13 amino acids. Germline lookup yields CDR1 SQVTM and CDR2 ANQGSEA.

J is TRBJ2-7 and V is TRBV14, with 8 bases identical to TRBD2. Losses at the gene ends were 1 base for V and 3 bases for J; bases not matched to a gene: 5. The CDR3 contains 15 residues. Looked up from germline, CDR1 is SGHDN and CDR2 is FVKESK. The CDR3 region is CASSQGVSGVYEQYF. The CDR3 coding sequence is TGTGCCAGCAGCCAAGGGGTTAGCGGGGTCTACGAGCAGTACTTC.

This chain links TRBV6-1 with TRBJ2-1; D unresolved. Trimming stripped 2 bases from V and 0 bases from J, with 8 bases between. The germline CDR1 and CDR2 sequences are MNHNS and SASEGT. The CDR3 spans 15 residues. CDR3 residues: CASSELGFSYNEQFF. Written as DNA, the CDR3 is TGTGCCAGCAGTGAATTGGGCTTCTCCTACAATGAGCAGTTCTTC.

The V and J genes are TRBV15 and TRBJ1-5; D gene ambiguous. Trimming took 0 bases from V and 0 from J, leaving 12 bases between them. The CDR3 consists of 17 residues. CDR1 and CDR2 (germline): LNHNV, YYDKDF (reference sequence). CDR3 amino acids: CATSRDTKDHSNQPQHF. The CDR3, as DNA: TGTGCCACCAGCAGAGATACGAAAGACCATAGCAATCAGCCCCAGCATTTT.

The chain combines TRBV10-3 with TRBJ2-1; D call uncertain. Trimming pared 0 bases from V and 8 bases from J, leaving 8 bases between. Germline V gives CDR1 ENHRY, CDR2 SYGVKD. This CDR3 spans 13 amino acids. The CDR3 here is CAISESMGYEQFF. The CDR3 DNA reads TGTGCCATCAGTGAGTCGATGGGGTATGAGCAGTTCTTC.

This clonotype was detected only a few times. This rearrangement joins TRBV10-3 to TRBJ2-1; 9 nucleotides match TRBD1. Germline V gene sequence: CDR1 ENHRY, CDR2 SYGVKD. V trimming: 6 bases; J trimming: 7 bases; junction bases outside the gene matches: 7. The CDR3 is 14 amino acids. The CDR3 region is CAISPDRGGNEQFF. CDR3 bases: TGTGCCATCAGCCCGGACAGGGGAGGTAATGAGCAGTTCTTC.

This clonotype was counted once. The rearrangement joins TRBV5-1 to TRBJ1-1; D unresolved. The V end lost 5 bases, the J end lost 1 base, and 15 bases lay between the germline ends. The V gene's germline CDR1 is SGHRS and CDR2 YFSETQ. The CDR3 sequence is 15 residues long. Here the CDR3 reads CASRPSGFGNTEAFF. The CDR3 region has the DNA TGCGCCAGCAGGCCGTCGGGCTTTGGGAACACTGAAGCTTTCTTT.

This clonotype was seen a handful of times. The chain is built from TRBV25-1 and TRBJ1-6, with TRBD1 matching 9 bases. This CDR3 comprises 13 residues. J gave up 10 bases and V 7 bases, and 5 bases lay outside the gene matches. CDR1 is MGHDK and CDR2 is SYGVNS in the germline V gene. The CDR3 protein is CASTDRGRSPLHF. Written as DNA, the CDR3 is TGTGCCAGCACCGACAGGGGGAGGTCACCCCTCCACTTT.

The chain is built from TRBV7-9 and TRBJ1-1; D gene uncertain. Trimming pared 5 bases from V and 0 bases from J, leaving 10 bases between. Germline loops: CDR1 SEHNR, CDR2 FQNEAQ (reference sequence). The length of the CDR3 is 14 residues. CDR3 DNA: TGTGCCAGCAGCGGAGGGCCGATGAACACTGAAGCTTTCTTT. Translated: CASSGGPMNTEAFF. Using reference TRBV7-9 and TRBJ1-1 for the parts outside the CDR3, the full variable domain is DTGVSQNPRHKITKRGQNVTFRCDPISEHNRLYWYRQTLGQGPEFLTYFQNEAQLEKSRLLSDRFSAERPKGSFSTLEIQRTEQGDSAMYLCASSGGPMNTEAFFGQGTRLTVV.

This clonotype was observed a few times. V gene TRBV4-1 combines with J gene TRBJ2-3; 8 bases agree with TRBD2. Germline CDR1 and CDR2: MGHRA and YSYEKL. With 3 bases clipped from V and 5 bases from J, the junction kept 10 bases outside the gene matches. This CDR3 is built from 16 residues. CDR3 protein: CASSQVNSGEGDTQYF. Written as DNA, the CDR3 is TGCGCCAGCAGCCAGGTCAATAGCGGGGAAGGAGATACGCAGTATTTT.

The chain carries TRBV29-1 and TRBJ1-1; the D gene is possibly TRBD1 (5 bases). The CDR3 is 11 residues long. Between the trimmed V and J ends, which lost 8 bases and 6 bases, there was a span of 13 bases. CDR1 is SQVTM, CDR2 ANQGSEA, per germline. The CDR3 loop reads CSLGWGAEAFF. CDR3 in DNA: TGCAGCCTAGGATGGGGGGCTGAAGCTTTCTTT. The entire variable domain, with the rest obtained from reference TRBV29-1 and TRBJ1-1, is as follows: SAVISQKPSRDICQRGTSLTIQCQVDSQVTMMFWYRQQPGQSLTLIATANQGSEATYESGFVIDKFPISRPNLTFSTLTVSNMSPEDSSIYLCSLGWGAEAFFGQGTRLTVV.

The rearrangement uses TRBV12-3 or TRBV12-4 and TRBJ2-2; weak D call: TRBD1 (5 bases). The CDR3 runs to 14 residues. V lost 6 bases to trimming and J lost 3 bases, with 11 bases between them. The CDR3 nucleotides are TGTGCCAGCAGCGACAGCATACACACCGGGGAGCTGTTTTTT. Encoded protein: CASSDSIHTGELFF.

This chain connects TRBV10-3 to TRBJ2-1, with TRBD2 matching over 8 bases. This CDR3 contains 13 residues. CDR1 and CDR2 (germline): ENHRY, SYGVKD. After removal of 10 bases from V and 6 bases from J, the junction contained 8 bases not matched to a gene. The CDR3 DNA is TGTGCCAGCCGGGGGGGCAATGGCAATGAGCAGTTCTTC. It is translated as CASRGGNGNEQFF.

The J gene is TRBJ2-7, the V gene TRBV5-1, with a weak D call TRBD1 (6 bases). CDR1 SGHRS and CDR2 YFSETQ come from the germline V gene. The CDR3 runs to 17 residues. Trimming took 0 bases from V and 0 from J, leaving 16 bases between them. The CDR3 DNA follows: TGCGCCAGCAGCTTGGAGGGACATCGAGGAAGCTCCTACGAGCAGTACTTC. This gives the protein CASSLEGHRGSSYEQYF.

This chain links TRBV7-2 with TRBJ1-2, with 9 bases aligning to TRBD1. The length of the CDR3 is 12 residues. J lost 12 bases, V lost 3 bases, and 5 bases had no gene match. From germline, CDR1 is SGHTA and CDR2 FQGNSA. The CDR3 reads CASSLSGTGNTF. CDR3 nucleotide sequence: TGTGCCAGCAGCTTGTCCGGGACAGGGAACACCTTC.